Following are 22 T cell receptor beta chains from one sample sequenced in a study of PD-1 blockade in classical Hodgkin lymphoma. Some clones are missing from TCRdb's copy, which holds only in-frame ones; the method was immunoSEQ multiplex PCR. The table lists around 25,000 clones, roughly 80% of them singletons. Time point specified: cycle 4 day 1 (C4D1), after 5 to 7 weeks of nivolumab. All patients relapsed after autologous stem cell transplantation, and brentuximab vedotin exposure varied. With magnetic negative selection, CD4+ T cells were purified from PBMCs that had been thawed. The source was CD4+ T cells from blood, collected before the fourth cycle of nivolumab. The receptors stem from a human donor with classical Hodgkin lymphoma.

This clone was picked up one time. The chain employs TRBV6-5 and TRBJ2-5; no clear D. Trimming removed 4 bases from V and 10 bases from J, with 16 bases in between. CDR3 size: 13 residues. CDR1 MNHEY and CDR2 SVGAGI come from the germline V gene. The CDR3 spells CASSSPGLERQYF. DNA of the CDR3: TGTGCCAGCAGTTCCCCGGGCCTTGAGCGCCAGTACTTC.

The chain combines TRBV27 with TRBJ2-1; D is uncertain. Trimming left V 5 bases short and J 0 bases short, with 14 bases between. The germline V gene has CDR1 MNHEY and CDR2 SMNVEV (reference sequence). The length of the CDR3 is 16 residues. The CDR3 is CASSPRIEISYNEQFF. CDR3 in DNA: TGTGCCAGCAGTCCCAGAATTGAGATCTCCTACAATGAGCAGTTCTTC.

V gene TRBV5-5 combines with J gene TRBJ2-2; TRBD1 agrees at 8 bases. This CDR3 is 16 amino acids long. The V and J ends lost 4 bases and 2 bases, in that order; junction bases with no gene match: 7. CDR1 SGHKS and CDR2 YYEKEE come from the germline V gene (reference sequence). CDR3 residues: CASSLDRGLNTGELFF. For the CDR3, the DNA is TGTGCCAGCAGCCTCGACAGGGGCCTTAACACCGGGGAGCTGTTTTTT.

The sample holds one count of this clone. The chain joins TRBV7-3 to TRBJ1-6; D gene ambiguous. Germline values: CDR1 SGHTA, CDR2 FQGTGA. This CDR3 is built from 13 residues. Trimming removed 5 bases at V and 7 bases at J, with 9 bases between. CDR3 region: CASSVSGNSPLHF. The DNA of the CDR3 is TGTGCCAGCAGCGTATCAGGAAATTCACCCCTCCACTTT. The full variable domain, with the rest looked up from reference TRBV7-3 and TRBJ1-6, is GAGVSQTPSNKVTEKGKYVELRCDPISGHTALYWYRQSLGQGPEFLIYFQGTGAADDSGLPNDRFFAVRPEGSVSTLKIQRTERGDSAVYLCASSVSGNSPLHFGNGTRLTVT.

The rearrangement uses TRBV10-3 and TRBJ2-7; no reliable D call. The length of the CDR3 is 15 residues. The ends were cut back, 0 bases at V and 7 bases at J, with 16 bases in the middle. Germline assignment: CDR1 ENHRY and CDR2 SYGVKD. The CDR3 DNA follows: TGTGCCATCAGTGAGTCGTCGGGCCGTCGGATTGAGCAGTACTTC. Its translation is CAISESSGRRIEQYF.

This clone was detected only a few times. This sequence joins TRBV30 and TRBJ1-2, with D uncertain. V was cut by 0 bases and J by 7 bases, with 9 bases left in between. Per germline, CDR1 GTSNPN and CDR2 SVGIG (reference sequence). The CDR3 is 12 amino acids. DNA of the CDR3: TGTGCCTGGAGTGTACGATGGGGTGGCTACACCTTC. It yields the protein CAWSVRWGGYTF.

This chain links TRBV7-9 with TRBJ2-3; D gene ambiguous. Germline CDR1 SEHNR, CDR2 FQNEAQ (reference sequence). The CDR3 covers 15 residues. Trimming removed 5 bases at V and 0 bases at J, with 12 bases between. CDR3 coding DNA: TGTGCCAGCAGCGAGGCCGCCATTAGCACAGATACGCAGTATTTT. Amino acid sequence: CASSEAAISTDTQYF.

The CDR3 reads CASSQYGQGEGLEQYF. CDR3 coding DNA: TGTGCCAGCAGCCAATATGGACAGGGGGAGGGTCTCGAGCAGTACTTC. The chain uses TRBV4-2 and TRBJ2-7; 10 positions agree with TRBD1. Germline assignment: CDR1 LGHNA and CDR2 YNFKEQ. CDR3 size: 16 residues. Trimming removed 2 bases from V and 6 bases from J; junction bases left unmatched: 10.

The chain recombines TRBV5-6 with TRBJ1-1; no firm D call. From germline, CDR1 is SGHDT and CDR2 YYEEEE. The CDR3 has 13 amino acids. The germline V and J ends were trimmed by 2 bases and 4 bases, with 9 bases remaining between them. CDR3 bases: TGTGCCAGCAGCTTAGTTGGGAGCACTGAAGCTTTCTTT. It encodes CASSLVGSTEAFF.

The V and J genes are TRBV19 and TRBJ2-1; no definite D call. Germline loops: CDR1 LNHDA, CDR2 SQIVND (reference sequence). The V end was cut by 3 bases, the J end by 5 bases, with 5 bases between. CDR3 length equals 12 residues. The CDR3 sequence is CASSIRDNEQFF. CDR3 DNA sequence: TGTGCCAGTAGTATCCGGGACAATGAGCAGTTCTTC. Using reference TRBV19 and TRBJ2-1 for the parts outside the CDR3, the full variable domain is DGGITQSPKYLFRKEGQNVTLSCEQNLNHDAMYWYRQDPGQGLRLIYYSQIVNDFQKGDIAEGYSVSREKKESFPLTVTSAQKNPTAFYLCASSIRDNEQFFGPGTRLTVL.

The chain recombines TRBV7-9 with TRBJ1-1; TRBD1 might be the D (5 bases). The germline V gene has CDR1 SEHNR and CDR2 FQNEAQ (reference sequence). The CDR3 runs to 14 residues. V lost 2 bases, J lost 7 bases, and 14 bases lay in between. CDR3 amino acids: CASSLSLGGVEAFF. Written as DNA, the CDR3 is TGTGCCAGCAGCTTATCCCTCGGGGGGGTTGAAGCTTTCTTT.

V gene TRBV18 combines with J gene TRBJ2-7; D is possibly TRBD2 (5 bases). This CDR3 contains 15 residues. CDR1 is KGHSH and CDR2 is LQKENI in the germline V gene. V was pared by 2 bases and J by 2 bases, with 13 bases between. The CDR3 DNA reads as TGTGCCAGCTCACCAGCGTCGGGGTCCACCTACGAGCAGTACTTC. Amino acids: CASSPASGSTYEQYF.

The table lists this clone with a count of one. This chain links TRBV27 with TRBJ1-2; a weak D match, TRBD1 (5 bases). The ends were cut back, 6 bases at V and 4 bases at J, with 12 bases in the middle. The V gene's germline CDR1 is MNHEY and CDR2 SMNVEV (reference sequence). The CDR3 extends over 13 amino acids. In nucleotides, the CDR3 is TGTGCCAGCAGGCAGGGTCTGGCCTATGGCTACACCTTC. It encodes CASRQGLAYGYTF.

The V gene is TRBV7-9, the J gene TRBJ2-2, with TRBD2 matching over 10 bases. The germline V gene has CDR1 SEHNR and CDR2 FQNEAQ (reference sequence). Trimming removed 5 bases from V and 8 bases from J; junction bases left unmatched: 2. The CDR3 extends over 13 amino acids. Here the CDR3 DNA reads TGTGCCAGCAGCGGGGGACTAGCGGGGGAGCTGTTTTTT. Translated: CASSGGLAGELFF.

The chain uses TRBV5-4 and TRBJ1-4; the D gene is possibly TRBD1 (6 bases). The CDR3 covers 17 residues. With 2 bases removed from V and 0 bases from J, the gap between germline ends came to 14 bases. Germline V gene data show CDR1 as SGHNT and CDR2 as YYREEE (reference sequence). CDR3 bases: TGTGCCAGCAGCTTCGGGAGGGGGACTACAACTAATGAAAAACTGTTTTTT. This translates into CASSFGRGTTTNEKLFF.

The chain has TRBV7-2 and TRBJ1-6; D is perhaps TRBD1 (6 bases). This CDR3 is 15 amino acids long. Germline V gives CDR1 SGHTA, CDR2 FQGNSA. V lost 5 bases, J lost 8 bases, and 16 bases lay in between. The CDR3: CASSVTGFHDSPLHF. The CDR3 DNA reads as TGTGCCAGCAGCGTCACAGGGTTTCATGATTCACCCCTCCACTTT.

The chain combines TRBV18 with TRBJ2-5; D is unresolved. The assigned J gene may be wrong: the sequence end matches TRBJ2-7 better. CDR3 length: 11 residues. Germline-derived CDR1 and CDR2 are KGHSH and LQKENI. The CDR3 nucleotides read TGTGCCAGCTCAGGGGCCTACGAGCAGTACTTC. Translated: CASSGAYEQYF.

J is TRBJ2-7 and V is TRBV6-5, with TRBD1 identical over 10 bases. With 6 bases clipped from V and 6 bases from J, the junction kept 8 bases outside the gene matches. The V gene's germline CDR1 is MNHEY and CDR2 SVGAGI. This CDR3 has 14 residues. CDR3 DNA: TGTGCCAGCAGCACCGGGACAGGGGTTAGCGAGCAGTACTTC. Its translation: CASSTGTGVSEQYF.

In its sample, this clone was seen a few times. The chain uses TRBV6-5 and TRBJ1-6, with TRBD1 identical over 9 bases. This CDR3 spans 15 amino acids. Trimming removed 1 base from V and 6 bases from J; junction bases left unmatched: 1. The germline V gene has CDR1 MNHEY and CDR2 SVGAGI. This CDR3 reads CASSYWDRVNSPLHF. The CDR3 DNA follows: TGTGCCAGCAGTTACTGGGACAGGGTTAATTCACCCCTCCACTTT.

This clone came up once. The CDR3 sequence: CASSAQTNEQFF. CDR3 nucleotides: TGTGCCAGCAGTGCACAGACCAATGAGCAGTTCTTC. The chain is built from TRBV2 and TRBJ2-1; D unclear. In germline, CDR1 is SNHLY, CDR2 FYNNEI. The CDR3 loop spans 12 amino acids. V was trimmed by 4 bases and J by 6 bases, leaving 7 bases between them.

This clone was seen once. The chain links TRBV11-3 to TRBJ1-2, with 12 bases matching TRBD1. Germline CDR1 SGHNT, CDR2 YENEEA. The CDR3 spans 15 residues. V was pared by 5 bases and J by 8 bases, with 9 bases of the junction left unmatched. The CDR3 nucleotides are TGTGCCAGCAGCAAACCGGGACAGGGGGCCGGGGGCTACACCTTC. It encodes CASSKPGQGAGGYTF. The full variable domain, its missing parts supplied by reference TRBV11-3 and TRBJ1-2, is EAGVVQSPRYKIIEKKQPVAFWCNPISGHNTLYWYLQNLGQGPELLIRYENEEAVDDSQLPKDRFSAERLKGVDSTLKIQPAELGDSAVYLCASSKPGQGAGGYTFGSGTRLTVV.

The chain recombines TRBV28 with TRBJ2-1, with TRBD2 identical over 12 bases. Germline trimming cut 6 bases from V and 4 bases from J; bases unmatched to any gene: 16. The CDR3 length is 19 residues. Germline CDR1 and CDR2: MDHEN and SYDVKM. CDR3 sequence (DNA): TGTGCCAGCAGCCTATGGGGACTAGCGGGTTCCCCACGGTACAATGAGCAGTTCTTC. This gives the protein CASSLWGLAGSPRYNEQFF.